This T cell receptor (beta chain) was sequenced during a study of breast tumors, draining lymph nodes, adjacent tissues. Study results and limitations: Tumor T cell lymph node origin was a supported hypothesis, not proven. Data fit most tumor T cells coming from lymph node, expanding in tumor.

TCRdb reprocessed the multiplex PCR reads via MiXCR and lists one record per CDR3 protein. The data contain roughly 100,000 distinct CDR3 sequences, under 40% of them seen just once; the ten biggest clones take up approximately 5%. Axillary draining lymph nodes of breast cancer patients supplied the node samples. CDR1 and CDR2 from the germline V gene are SGHRS and YFSETQ. This CDR3 contains 15 residues. V lost 2 bases and J 12 bases, leaving 21 bases between the germline ends. This clonotype showed up just once. The antigen is unknown. The TCR was taken from a female donor with breast cancer. Some clones in this sample may be carry-over from other donors' samples. The chain couples TRBV5-1 to TRBJ1-5, with D perhaps matching TRBD1 (6 bases). Sequenced sample: axillary lymph node tissue. CDR3 amino acids: CASSLQGGENQLQHF. The CDR3 DNA reads as TGCGCCAGCAGCTTACAGGGTGGGGAGAATCAACTCCAGCATTTT.